The clone carrying this T cell receptor (beta chain) appeared a single time. Measured with immunoSEQ multiplex PCR; TCRdb has only the in-frame clones, and not every one. The data contain about 400,000 clones, over 75% of them singletons. The sample originates from a study of blood T cell repertoires in COVID-19. Material: PBMCs or T cells enriched from blood (not recorded which). The origin of this receptor is a woman aged 25-40 years with acute COVID-19.

CDR3 in amino acids: CASSFNRAGSGNTIYF. The CDR3 nucleotides read TGTGCCAGCAGCTTCAACAGGGCGGGCTCTGGAAACACCATATATTTT. This chain connects TRBV7-2 to TRBJ1-3, with D perhaps TRBD1 (6 bases). The CDR3 sequence is 16 residues long. The germline V gene has CDR1 SGHTA and CDR2 FQGNSA. Trimming stripped 3 bases from V and 0 bases from J, with 12 bases between.